The 27 T cell receptor beta chains listed next were all sequenced from one sample in a study of beta chain features in type 1 diabetes. Reverse transcribing all isolated RNA meant expressed TCRB transcripts were sequenced. The assay was immunoSEQ multiplex PCR, and TCRdb's table has in-frame clones only and misses some. The table has 600,000 to 650,000 clones, around 15% seen once. The source material was naive CD4+ T cells from blood. Receptors originate from a man between 18 and 35 years old in good health.

This rearrangement joins TRBV28 to TRBJ2-7; TRBD1 is a possible D gene (6 bases). Germline assignment: CDR1 MDHEN and CDR2 SYDVKM. V was trimmed by 6 bases and J by 5 bases, leaving 8 bases between them. The CDR3 covers 11 residues. CDR3: CASSQGHEQYF. The CDR3 nucleotides are TGTGCCAGCAGCCAGGGGCACGAGCAGTACTTC.

This clone has a handful of counts. The rearrangement uses TRBV27 and TRBJ2-6; the match to TRBD2 covers 10 bases. Germline loops: CDR1 MNHEY, CDR2 SMNVEV (reference sequence). The CDR3 covers 19 residues. Trimming cost V 0 bases and J 1 base; bases outside gene matches: 6. The DNA of the CDR3 is TGTGCCAGCAGTTTATCCCTGGGACTAGCGCGTTCTGGGGCCAACGTCCTGACTTTC. Protein sequence: CASSLSLGLARSGANVLTF.

The genes are TRBV30 and TRBJ1-5; 7 nucleotides match TRBD1. The CDR3 has 16 residues. Unmatched junction bases numbered 9, after V lost 3 bases and J lost 1 base. The germline V gene has CDR1 GTSNPN and CDR2 SVGIG (reference sequence). The CDR3 reads CAWRAPGGKSNQPQHF. The CDR3, as DNA: TGTGCCTGGAGGGCCCCAGGGGGAAAAAGCAATCAGCCCCAGCATTTT.

The genes are TRBV9 and TRBJ2-1; TRBD2 might be the D (5 bases). Trimming took off 0 bases at V and 7 bases at J, with 20 bases between the two ends. CDR1 is SGDLS, CDR2 YYNGEE, per germline. The CDR3 runs 17 residues. CDR3 nucleotide sequence: TGTGCCAGCAGCGTAGGCCAGATTATGGGAGTGAGTAATGAGCAGTTCTTC. Amino acids: CASSVGQIMGVSNEQFF.

This clone was picked up many times. The rearrangement joins TRBV23-1 to TRBJ1-5; 8 nucleotides agree with TRBD1. TRBV23-1 is classed as an ORF, of uncertain function. The V segment lost 1 base and the J segment 6 bases; nucleotides outside the gene matches: 2. The CDR3 runs 14 residues. The CDR3 loop is CASSQWTGLQPQHF. The CDR3 DNA follows: TGCGCCAGCAGTCAATGGACAGGGCTTCAGCCCCAGCATTTT.

The chain has TRBV29-1 and TRBJ2-3, with D uncertain. The V gene lost 6 bases and the J gene lost 2 bases, with 18 bases spanning the gap. The germline gives CDR1 SQVTM, CDR2 ANQGSEA. The CDR3 contains 15 residues. CDR3 DNA sequence: TGCAGCGTGAAGTATAACGGGCGTTCCACAGATACGCAGTATTTT. Translation: CSVKYNGRSTDTQYF.

This clone occurred a few times. This chain links TRBV10-3 with TRBJ2-1; 8 nucleotides line up with TRBD2. V shed 0 bases and J 7 bases; nucleotides not matched to a gene: 5. The germline CDR1 and CDR2 sequences are ENHRY and SYGVKD. The CDR3 totals 15 residues. CDR3 region: CAISESSGIGNEQFF. The CDR3 DNA reads TGTGCCATCAGTGAGTCTAGCGGGATTGGGAATGAGCAGTTCTTC.

This clone was counted only a few times. Other DNA variants within this sample encode the same CDR3. J is TRBJ2-7 and V is TRBV7-2, with TRBD1 matching over 9 bases. Germline CDR1 is SGHTA and CDR2 is FQGNSA. The junction had 1 base not matched to a gene; V was cut back by 3 bases and J by 1 base. The CDR3 runs 14 residues. The CDR3 DNA reads as TGTGCCAGCAGCTTGGACAGGGGATCCTACGAGCAGTACTTC. It yields the protein CASSLDRGSYEQYF.

This clone came up a few times. For the CDR3, the DNA is TGCGCCAGCAGGGCACAGTCTTCTCTCTACGAGCAGTACTTC. Its translation is CASRAQSSLYEQYF. The J gene is TRBJ2-7, the V gene TRBV5-1; D is unresolved. Germline CDR1 SGHRS, CDR2 YFSETQ. With 5 bases removed from V and 3 bases from J, the gap between germline ends came to 15 bases. The CDR3 is made up of 14 amino acids.

This clone showed up just a few times. The chain recombines TRBV19 with TRBJ2-6; D gene unclear. V was pared by 3 bases and J by 3 bases, with 6 bases between. Germline-derived CDR1 and CDR2 are LNHDA and SQIVND (reference sequence). The CDR3 is made up of 14 amino acids. CDR3 sequence: CASSIESGANVLTF. DNA for the CDR3: TGTGCCAGTAGTATTGAGAGTGGGGCCAACGTCCTGACTTTC.

The chain is built from TRBV5-6 and TRBJ1-3; D unresolved. From germline, CDR1 is SGHDT and CDR2 YYEEEE. With 1 base removed from V and 2 bases from J, the gap between germline ends came to 7 bases. The CDR3 is made up of 14 amino acids. The CDR3 bases are TGTGCCAGCAGCTTGTTGGGAACTGGAAACACCATATATTTT. This translates into CASSLLGTGNTIYF.

The CDR3 bases are TGTGCCATCAGTAGGGGGGGTTCCACAGATACGCAGTATTTT. It yields the protein CAISRGGSTDTQYF. V usage is TRBV10-3 and J usage is TRBJ2-3; possibly TRBD2 for D (7 bases). The CDR3 has 14 amino acids. In germline, CDR1 is ENHRY, CDR2 SYGVKD. V lost 5 bases, J lost 2 bases, and 11 bases lay in between.

The chain recombines TRBV7-2 with TRBJ2-7; 8 bases align to TRBD1. Trimming at V came to 10 bases and at J to 1 base, leaving 6 bases not matched to a gene. This CDR3 has 13 amino acids. Germline V gives CDR1 SGHTA, CDR2 FQGNSA. CDR3 bases: TGTGCCACCTCGAGGACAGGGTCCTACGAGCAGTACTTC. This gives the protein CATSRTGSYEQYF.

The chain is built from TRBV7-2 and TRBJ2-3; D unresolved. Germline CDR1 SGHTA, CDR2 FQGNSA. CDR3 size: 16 residues. V lost 2 bases and J 1 base, leaving 13 bases between the germline ends. This CDR3 is CASSLSGWRGTDTQYF. As DNA, the CDR3 is TGTGCCAGCAGCTTATCAGGCTGGAGAGGCACAGATACGCAGTATTTT.

The chain joins TRBV9 to TRBJ2-5; 9 bases align to TRBD1. The CDR3 is made up of 18 amino acids. V lost 4 bases to trimming and J lost 10 bases; unmatched junction nucleotides: 23. The germline V gene has CDR1 SGDLS and CDR2 YYNGEE. In DNA form, the CDR3 reads TGTGCCAGCAGCTCGCGGGACAGGGCTTTCGGGCCCAAGGGCAACCAGTACTTC. It codes for CASSSRDRAFGPKGNQYF.

This clone was seen only a few times. V is TRBV20-1 and J is TRBJ2-5; no clear D. Germline V gene data show CDR1 as DFQATT and CDR2 as SNEGSKA (reference sequence). V lost 6 bases to trimming and J lost 4 bases, with 6 bases between them. The CDR3 length is 10 residues. The CDR3 DNA follows: TGCAGTGCCGGTGGAGAGACCCAGTACTTC. It is translated as CSAGGETQYF.

This chain joins TRBV7-2 and TRBJ2-3; D assignment may be TRBD1 or TRBD2 (6 bases each). Trimming removed 5 bases at V and 3 bases at J, with 15 bases between. The germline CDR1 and CDR2 sequences are SGHTA and FQGNSA. The length of the CDR3 is 15 residues. CDR3 region: CASSTPGGPTDTQYF. DNA of the CDR3: TGTGCCAGCAGCACCCCCGGGGGCCCGACAGATACGCAGTATTTT.

This clone was seen a handful of times. This chain connects TRBV7-9 to TRBJ2-5; D is ambiguous. This CDR3 contains 14 residues. The V gene lost 1 base and the J gene lost 0 bases, with 6 bases spanning the gap. The germline V gene encodes CDR1 SEHNR and CDR2 FQNEAQ (reference sequence). Here the CDR3 DNA reads TGTGCCAGCAGCTTAGGGCGGAACCAAGAGACCCAGTACTTC. Its translation: CASSLGRNQETQYF.

The rearrangement joins TRBV4-2 to TRBJ2-7; 7 bases map to TRBD2. The CDR3 contains 16 residues. Losses at the gene ends were 1 base for V and 0 bases for J; bases not matched to a gene: 6. CDR1 is LGHNA, CDR2 YNFKEQ, per germline. The CDR3 DNA reads TGTGCCAGCAGCCAAGCCTCCTGGGGGGGCTCCTACGAGCAGTACTTC. The encoded protein is CASSQASWGGSYEQYF.

This clone was found a few times. The genes are TRBV25-1 and TRBJ2-2; D unresolved. In germline, CDR1 is MGHDK, CDR2 SYGVNS. V lost 1 base, J lost 5 bases, and 8 bases lay in between. The length of the CDR3 is 14 residues. The CDR3 nucleotides are TGTGCCAGCAGTGAATTTATAGGAACCGGGGAGCTGTTTTTT. It translates to CASSEFIGTGELFF.

In its sample, this clone was seen a few times. The CDR3 sequence is CASSDPGQTFYGYTF. The CDR3 DNA sequence: TGTGCCAGCAGTGACCCCGGACAGACCTTCTATGGCTACACCTTC. The chain couples TRBV6-1 to TRBJ1-2; D perhaps matches TRBD1 (6 bases). Trimming pared 3 bases from V and 4 bases from J, leaving 15 bases between. This CDR3 is 15 amino acids long. Germline CDR1 reads MNHNS; CDR2 reads SASEGT.

The sample holds a few counts of this clone. This chain uses TRBV10-3 with TRBJ1-2; D remains unclear. CDR1 is ENHRY, CDR2 SYGVKD, per germline. The CDR3 is made up of 12 amino acids. V lost 3 bases and J lost 2, with 4 bases in between. In nucleotides, the CDR3 is TGTGCCATCAGTGAACGGAACTATGGCTACACCTTC. It translates to CAISERNYGYTF.

This clone was detected only a few times. The V and J genes are TRBV4-1 and TRBJ2-7; D possibly corresponds to TRBD2 (5 bases). Trimming cost V 4 bases and J 6 bases, with 22 bases left between them. CDR3 size: 16 residues. Germline V gene data show CDR1 as MGHRA and CDR2 as YSYEKL. In DNA form, the CDR3 reads TGCGCCAGCAGCCGCGGACTCCTTCCGGCCACCTCCGAGCAGTACTTC. This gives the protein CASSRGLLPATSEQYF.

This clone was found a few times. The chain joins TRBV30 to TRBJ1-6, with D uncertain. In germline, CDR1 is GTSNPN, CDR2 SVGIG (reference sequence). V dropped 1 base and J dropped 0 bases, with 10 bases sitting between them. This CDR3 comprises 16 residues. CDR3 nucleotide sequence: TGTGCCTGGAGTGCTATGACGAGCTCCTATAATTCACCCCTCCACTTT. It encodes CAWSAMTSSYNSPLHF.

The rearrangement uses TRBV2 and TRBJ2-2, with a tentative D call TRBD1 (6 bases). In germline, CDR1 is SNHLY, CDR2 FYNNEI. The V end was cut by 6 bases, the J end by 6 bases, with 20 bases between. The CDR3 consists of 16 residues. The CDR3 bases are TGTGCCAGCAGCCTACAGCGTAAACAGGGCGCCGGGGAGCTGTTTTTT. This sequence encodes CASSLQRKQGAGELFF.

This clone was detected only a few times. The chain uses TRBV28 and TRBJ1-6; the D gene is possibly TRBD1 (5 bases). Germline-derived CDR1 and CDR2 are MDHEN and SYDVKM. V was trimmed by 3 bases and J by 15 bases, leaving 12 bases between them. The CDR3 extends over 12 amino acids. The CDR3 coding sequence is TGTGCCAGCAGTTTTCGTGCCAGGGTCCTCCACTTT. Its translation: CASSFRARVLHF. The full variable domain, completed using reference TRBV28 and TRBJ1-6, is DVKVTQSSRYLVKRTGEKVFLECVQDMDHENMFWYRQDPGLGLRLIYFSYDVKMKEKGDIPEGYSVSREKKERFSLILESASTNQTSMYLCASSFRARVLHFGNGTRLTVT.

The genes are TRBV7-2 and TRBJ1-2, with 8 positions matching TRBD1. CDR1 is SGHTA and CDR2 is FQGNSA in the germline V gene. CDR3 length: 15 residues. V dropped 3 bases and J dropped 3; count of bases not matched to a gene: 6. CDR3 protein: CASSFRTGSDYGYTF. CDR3 DNA: TGTGCCAGCAGCTTTAGGACAGGGTCGGACTATGGCTACACCTTC. The full variable domain, in which reference TRBV7-2 and TRBJ1-2 provide the parts outside the CDR3, is GAGVSQSPSNKVTEKGKDVELRCDPISGHTALYWYRQSLGQGLEFLIYFQGNSAPDKSGLPSDRFSAERTGGSVSTLTIQRTQQEDSAVYLCASSFRTGSDYGYTFGSGTRLTVV.